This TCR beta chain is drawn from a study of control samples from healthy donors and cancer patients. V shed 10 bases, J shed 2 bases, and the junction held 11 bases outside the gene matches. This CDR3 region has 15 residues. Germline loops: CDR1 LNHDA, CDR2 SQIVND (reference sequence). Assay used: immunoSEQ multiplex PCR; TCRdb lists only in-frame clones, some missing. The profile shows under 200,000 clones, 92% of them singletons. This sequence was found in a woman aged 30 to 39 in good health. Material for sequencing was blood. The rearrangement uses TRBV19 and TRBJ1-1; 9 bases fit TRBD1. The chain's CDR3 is CATVGQGQRNTEAFF. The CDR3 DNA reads TGTGCCACCGTAGGACAGGGGCAGCGAAACACTGAAGCTTTCTTT. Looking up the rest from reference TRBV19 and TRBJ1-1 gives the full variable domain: DGGITQSPKYLFRKEGQNVTLSCEQNLNHDAMYWYRQDPGQGLRLIYYSQIVNDFQKGDIAEGYSVSREKKESFPLTVTSAQKNPTAFYLCATVGQGQRNTEAFFGQGTRLTVV.